One sample yielded the 17 T cell receptor beta chains listed below, sequenced in a study of T cells in Graves' hyperthyroidism and ophthalmopathy. What was amplified from RNA transcripts were TCR beta CDR3 regions. With the HTBI primer set, the TCR CDR3 went through a first round of RT-PCR. TCRdb processed the multiplex PCR reads anew with MiXCR; each CDR3 protein has one entry. The table includes under 250,000 distinct CDR3 sequences, roughly 22% detected once. The specimen sequenced was blood. These receptors were collected from a woman aged 40-49 years with Graves' ophthalmopathy.

Concerning this clonotype: Mismatch with germline at one junction end may stem from a read error. The chain uses TRBV20-1 and TRBJ1-1, with 8 positions matching TRBD1. The germline CDR1 and CDR2 sequences are DFQATT and SNEGSKA (reference sequence). This CDR3 contains 13 residues. DNA for the CDR3: TGCAGTGCTAGAGGACAGGGGCACACTGAAACTTTCTTT. Protein product: CSARGQGHTETFF.

This clonotype appeared many times. The chain has TRBV28 and TRBJ2-2, with TRBD2 matching 7 bases. Looked up from germline, CDR1 is MDHEN and CDR2 is SYDVKM. This CDR3 is 15 amino acids long. V gave up 6 bases and J gave up 6 bases; unmatched junction bases: 10. The CDR3 DNA sequence: TGTGCCAGCAGATCAAGCGGGATTAGGGCCGGGGAGCTGTTTTTT. It specifies CASRSSGIRAGELFF.

The V call is TRBV6-2 or TRBV6-3, the J call TRBJ2-7; 11 bases agree with TRBD2. The CDR3 has 15 amino acids. Germline V gene lookup returns CDR1 MNHEY and CDR2 SVGEGT. The V segment lost 6 bases and the J segment 4 bases; nucleotides outside the gene matches: 8. As DNA, the CDR3 is TGTGCCAGCAGCAGTAGCGGGAGGGCCAAGTACGAGCAGTACTTC. Its translation is CASSSSGRAKYEQYF.

This clonotype has ten or more counts. The CDR3: CASNRGVGETQYF. The CDR3 nucleotides are TGTGCCAGCAATCGGGGGGTAGGGGAGACCCAGTACTTC. The V gene is TRBV7-3, the J gene TRBJ2-5; 7 nucleotides agree with TRBD2. Germline CDR1 SGHTA, CDR2 FQGTGA. This CDR3 is 13 amino acids long. The V segment lost 7 bases and the J segment 5 bases; nucleotides outside the gene matches: 7.

This clonotype has a count of ten or more. The chain recombines TRBV29-1 with TRBJ2-2; 8 bases fit TRBD2. CDR3 length: 14 amino acids. Trimming removed 6 bases from V and 4 bases from J; junction bases left unmatched: 7. Germline CDR1 and CDR2: SQVTM and ANQGSEA. CDR3: CSVGSGSGTGELFF. The CDR3 DNA follows: TGCAGCGTGGGGAGCGGGAGTGGCACCGGGGAGCTGTTTTTT.

The chain couples TRBV27 to TRBJ2-7; weak D call: TRBD1 (6 bases). The germline CDR1 and CDR2 sequences are MNHEY and SMNVEV (reference sequence). There are 16 residues in the CDR3. Trimming took 5 bases from V and 4 from J, leaving 21 bases between them. The CDR3 protein is CASSEGQGDPRYEQYF. CDR3 bases: TGTGCCAGCAGTGAGGGACAAGGGGACCCTAGATACGAGCAGTACTTC.

This clonotype was detected ten times or more. The CDR3 protein is CASRRGEYEQYF. In DNA form, the CDR3 reads TGTGCCAGCAGACGAGGGGAATACGAGCAGTACTTC. The chain couples TRBV6-5 to TRBJ2-7; D is perhaps TRBD1 or TRBD2 (5 bases each). V was clipped by 6 bases and J by 4 bases, with 10 bases between them. The germline gives CDR1 MNHEY, CDR2 SVGAGI. The CDR3 has 12 amino acids.

This clonotype was counted many times. The chain links TRBV6-1 to TRBJ1-2, with 10 bases that match TRBD1. The CDR3 has 14 residues. V gave up 7 bases and J gave up 8 bases; unmatched junction bases: 10. From germline, CDR1 is MNHNS and CDR2 SASEGT. CDR3 residues: CASTQPGQGKGYTF. In DNA, the CDR3 is TGTGCCAGCACCCAACCGGGACAGGGGAAAGGCTACACCTTC.

In this sample, this clonotype turned up many times. The chain combines TRBV30 with TRBJ2-2, with D perhaps given as TRBD1 or TRBD2 (5 bases each). From germline, CDR1 is GTSNPN and CDR2 SVGIG (reference sequence). The CDR3 runs 15 residues. With 0 bases removed from V and 0 bases from J, the gap between germline ends came to 8 bases. Here the CDR3 reads CAWSVGTTNTGELFF. The CDR3 region has the DNA TGTGCCTGGAGTGTGGGGACGACGAACACCGGGGAGCTGTTTTTT.

This clonotype was seen ten or more times. The chain employs TRBV28 and TRBJ2-7; 8 nucleotides line up with TRBD1. The V gene's germline CDR1 is MDHEN and CDR2 SYDVKM. Trimming took 5 bases from V and 3 from J; bases not matched to a gene: 9. The length of the CDR3 is 15 residues. This CDR3 is CASSPRQGAIYEQYF. DNA of the CDR3: TGTGCCAGCAGTCCCAGGCAGGGGGCTATCTACGAGCAGTACTTC.

This clonotype came up many times. The rearrangement uses TRBV6-5 and TRBJ1-2, with a weak D call TRBD1 (6 bases). Germline V gene lookup returns CDR1 MNHEY and CDR2 SVGAGI. This CDR3 contains 14 residues. With 6 bases removed from V and 4 bases from J, the gap between germline ends came to 15 bases. The CDR3 loop is CASRSQGQSYGYTF. CDR3 coding DNA: TGTGCCAGCAGATCACAGGGACAATCCTATGGCTACACCTTC.

This clonotype was picked up many times. The chain recombines TRBV19 with TRBJ2-4, with D perhaps matching TRBD2 (6 bases). Trimming pared 5 bases from V and 9 bases from J, leaving 20 bases between. CDR1 is LNHDA and CDR2 is SQIVND in the germline V gene (reference sequence). The CDR3 sequence is 15 residues long. The CDR3 is CASSFRERDSLIQYF. As DNA, the CDR3 is TGTGCCAGTAGTTTCCGAGAGAGGGACTCCCTCATTCAGTACTTC.

The chain links TRBV12-3 or TRBV12-4 to TRBJ1-5, with D possibly matching TRBD1 (6 bases). Trimming took 6 bases from V and 6 from J, leaving 12 bases between them. The CDR3 is 13 residues long. Here the CDR3 DNA reads TGTGCCAGCAGGAGGGGGGGAGCTCAGCCCCAGCATTTT. Translating gives CASRRGGAQPQHF.

This chain links TRBV6-1 with TRBJ2-5, with 11 bases that match TRBD2. Germline V CDR1 and CDR2: MNHNS, SASEGT. The CDR3 runs to 15 residues. V was pared by 5 bases and J by 4 bases, with 6 bases of the junction left unmatched. For the CDR3, the DNA is TGTGCCAGCAGTCCGGGACTAGCGGTACGAGAGACCCAGTACTTC. Residues: CASSPGLAVRETQYF.

In its sample, this clonotype was seen many times. The chain is built from TRBV24-1 and TRBJ2-7; D might be TRBD2 (5 bases). CDR1 is KGHDR, CDR2 SFDVKD, per germline. The germline V and J ends were trimmed by 4 bases and 0 bases, with 9 bases remaining between them. CDR3 size: 14 residues. CDR3 residues: CATSEAGPSYEQYF. DNA of the CDR3: TGTGCCACCAGTGAGGCGGGTCCCTCCTACGAGCAGTACTTC.

This clonotype was seen ten or more times. The chain has TRBV28 and TRBJ1-5; 7 nucleotides line up with TRBD1. This CDR3 spans 15 amino acids. Germline trimming cut 5 bases from V and 4 bases from J; bases unmatched to any gene: 8. CDR1 is MDHEN, CDR2 SYDVKM, per germline. The chain's CDR3 is CASSPGQEGNQPQHF. CDR3 DNA sequence: TGTGCCAGCAGTCCAGGACAGGAGGGGAATCAGCCCCAGCATTTT. The whole variable domain, remainder taken from reference TRBV28 and TRBJ1-5, is DVKVTQSSRYLVKRTGEKVFLECVQDMDHENMFWYRQDPGLGLRLIYFSYDVKMKEKGDIPEGYSVSREKKERFSLILESASTNQTSMYLCASSPGQEGNQPQHFGDGTRLSIL.

The table lists this clonotype with many counts. The rearrangement links TRBV13 to TRBJ2-3; TRBD1 might be the D (7 bases). Germline loops: CDR1 PRHDT, CDR2 FYEKMQ (reference sequence). There are 16 residues in the CDR3. V shed 3 bases and J shed 0 bases, with 13 bases lying between them. The CDR3 sequence: CASSFSSGGSTDTQYF. CDR3 bases: TGTGCCAGCAGCTTCTCCTCAGGGGGGAGCACAGATACGCAGTATTTT.